This T cell receptor (beta chain) derives from a study of CD8 T cells in Susac syndrome. About the research overall: Patients with Susac syndrome were therapy-naive, on corticosteroids, or on intravenous immunoglobulin alone at blood draw.

The authors reverse transcribed roughly 0.5 to 1 ug RNA with random hexamers. An immunoSEQ multiplex PCR amplified TCR beta CDR3 over 54 Vbeta and 13 Jbeta. One entry per CDR3 protein, called by TCRdb with MiXCR from the immunoSEQ multiplex PCR reads. This sample has under 200,000 distinct CDR3 sequences, with roughly nine tenths found just once. The CDR3 spans 15 residues. CDR1 KGHSH and CDR2 LQKENI come from the germline V gene. V lost 1 base and J 3 bases, leaving 13 bases between the germline ends. Recently defined diagnostic criteria for definite or probable disease were fulfilled by Susac syndrome patients.

This rearrangement joins TRBV18 to TRBJ2-7; D unclear. This clonotype was sampled from a human donor with Susac syndrome. Sequencing was done on a sample of CD4+ T cells from PBMCs. The CDR3 protein is CASSPRSTSIYEQYF. The CDR3 nucleotides read TGTGCCAGCTCACCACGGAGTACCAGCATCTACGAGCAGTACTTC.